This is a list of T cell receptor beta chains from one sample in a study of T cell clones after liver transplantation. Generated by immunoSEQ multiplex PCR, the TCRdb table keeps only in-frame clones and is missing some. Of 95,000 to 110,000 clones listed, about 86% are singletons. The sample here was CD4+ T cells from blood, taken 45 to 50 months after liver transplant. These receptors originate from a human patient who received a liver transplant. Some T cells here may be from the graft donor. Each CDR3 is given with its conserved first and last residue. The order of the fields is CDR3 DNA, CDR3 protein, V gene, J gene, CDR3 length, D gene, clone size. A D gene is named only where the DNA matches it firmly. The listing skips clone size in some rows; elsewhere it reads once, few, many or a size class.

CDR3 DNA: TGCGCCAGCAGCTTGAACAGGCGGTCCTACGAGCAGTACTTC
CDR3 protein: CASSLNRRSYEQYF
V gene: TRBV5-1
J gene: TRBJ2-7
CDR3 length: 14
D gene: .
clone size: .

CDR3 DNA: TGCGCCAGCAGCCCATGGCCGAAGGGAAGGCTGGGCGAGGACGCTTTCTTT
CDR3 protein: CASSPWPKGRLGEDAFF
V gene: TRBV4-1
J gene: TRBJ1-1
CDR3 length: 17
D gene: .
clone size: few

CDR3 DNA: TGCGCCAGCAGCCAACCAGATCAATTACGGAATCAGCCCCAGCATTTT
CDR3 protein: CASSQPDQLRNQPQHF
V gene: TRBV4-1
J gene: TRBJ1-5
CDR3 length: 16
D gene: .
clone size: .

CDR3 DNA: TGTGCCAGCAGCCCGTGGACTAGCACAGATACGCAGTATTTT
CDR3 protein: CASSPWTSTDTQYF
V gene: TRBV9
J gene: TRBJ2-3
CDR3 length: 14
D gene: .
clone size: .

CDR3 DNA: TGTGCCATCAGTGATTGGGAGGGGGCTGGAGGAAACACCATATATTTT
CDR3 protein: CAISDWEGAGGNTIYF
V gene: TRBV10-3
J gene: TRBJ1-3
CDR3 length: 16
D gene: TRBD1
clone size: .

CDR3 DNA: TGTGCCAGCAGCCTAGACAGGGGGGATGAGCAGTTCTTC
CDR3 protein: CASSLDRGDEQFF
V gene: TRBV7-7
J gene: TRBJ2-1
CDR3 length: 13
D gene: TRBD1
clone size: .

CDR3 DNA: TGTGCCAGCAGTACCACCTTGGAGTACCAAGAGACCCAGTACTTC
CDR3 protein: CASSTTLEYQETQYF
V gene: TRBV27
J gene: TRBJ2-5
CDR3 length: 15
D gene: .
clone size: .

CDR3 DNA: TGCGCCAGCAGTCGAAGGCTACACACCTTC
CDR3 protein: CASSRRLHTF
V gene: TRBV23-1
J gene: TRBJ1-2
CDR3 length: 10
D gene: .
clone size: .

CDR3 DNA: TGTGCCAGCAGCCCGCATGCCGGGACGAACACTGAAGCTTTCTTT
CDR3 protein: CASSPHAGTNTEAFF
V gene: TRBV7-3
J gene: TRBJ1-1
CDR3 length: 15
D gene: .
clone size: .

CDR3 DNA: TGTGCCAGCAGCAATGCGTTGGTAGGGCCGGGACAGCCCCAGCATTTT
CDR3 protein: CASSNALVGPGQPQHF
V gene: TRBV21-1
J gene: TRBJ1-5
CDR3 length: 16
D gene: .
clone size: .

CDR3 DNA: TGTGCCAGCAGCTTAAAGGGGATCGACGGGGCCTATAATTCACCCCTCCACTTT
CDR3 protein: CASSLKGIDGAYNSPLHF
V gene: TRBV7-6
J gene: TRBJ1-6
CDR3 length: 18
D gene: .
clone size: once

CDR3 DNA: TGTGCCAGCTCACCAACGGGCCAGCCCCAGCATTTT
CDR3 protein: CASSPTGQPQHF
V gene: TRBV18
J gene: TRBJ1-5
CDR3 length: 12
D gene: .
clone size: .

CDR3 DNA: TGTGCCAGCAGTTTCTTAGGGTCGCAGTTCTTC
CDR3 protein: CASSFLGSQFF
V gene: TRBV28
J gene: TRBJ2-1
CDR3 length: 11
D gene: .
clone size: .

CDR3 DNA: TGTGCCAGCAGCTTAAGGGGGACAGCCACGAGCCCGAATGGCTACACCTTC
CDR3 protein: CASSLRGTATSPNGYTF
V gene: TRBV7-2
J gene: TRBJ1-2
CDR3 length: 17
D gene: TRBD1
clone size: .

CDR3 DNA: TGTGCCAGCAGCCCCGGGAGAGCTAGCTCCTACAATGAGCAGTTCTTC
CDR3 protein: CASSPGRASSYNEQFF
V gene: TRBV7-3
J gene: TRBJ2-1
CDR3 length: 16
D gene: .
clone size: .

CDR3 DNA: TGCGCCAGCAGCCAGGACAGGGCTGGGGCCAACGTCCTGACTTTC
CDR3 protein: CASSQDRAGANVLTF
V gene: TRBV5-1
J gene: TRBJ2-6
CDR3 length: 15
D gene: TRBD1
clone size: .

CDR3 DNA: TGTGCCAGCAGTTTATATGGCAGGGGTAATCAGCCCCAGCATTTT
CDR3 protein: CASSLYGRGNQPQHF
V gene: TRBV28
J gene: TRBJ1-5
CDR3 length: 15
D gene: .
clone size: .

CDR3 DNA: TGTGCCAGCACCGAGTCGGGTGTTTACAATGAGCAGTTCTTC
CDR3 protein: CASTESGVYNEQFF
V gene: TRBV11-2
J gene: TRBJ2-1
CDR3 length: 14
D gene: .
clone size: .

CDR3 DNA: TGTGCCAGCAGCCCTTTCGCAGCGCCAAGCTCCTACGAGCAGTACTTC
CDR3 protein: CASSPFAAPSSYEQYF
V gene: TRBV7-3
J gene: TRBJ2-7
CDR3 length: 16
D gene: .
clone size: .